These 19 T cell receptor beta chains were sequenced from one sample in a study of blood T cell repertoires in COVID-19. TCRdb's table, derived via immunoSEQ multiplex PCR, lists solely in-frame clones and lacks some. The sample lists some 150,000 clones, 84% occurring once. Specimen: peripheral blood. Receptors originate from a human donor in a cohort sampled during active COVID-19.

This chain connects TRBV7-8 to TRBJ1-1; no clear D. This CDR3 region has 15 residues. V lost 5 bases to trimming and J lost 1 base, with 14 bases between them. CDR1 is SGHVS and CDR2 is FQNEAQ in the germline V gene. The CDR3 region has the DNA TGTGCCAGCAGCCCCAGTGAACAGCAGAACACTGAAGCTTTCTTT. Residues: CASSPSEQQNTEAFF.

The chain couples TRBV12-5 to TRBJ1-1; TRBD1 aligns across 11 bases. The CDR3 spans 17 residues. V was clipped by 5 bases and J by 7 bases; unmatched bases: 15. CDR1 is LGHNT, CDR2 FRNRAP, per germline. The chain's CDR3 is CASGRGRPGTGGNEAFF. The DNA for the CDR3 is TGTGCTAGTGGTAGGGGGCGTCCCGGGACAGGGGGAAATGAAGCTTTCTTT.

The gene calls are TRBV6-6 and TRBJ1-1; no clear D. The ends were cut back, 1 base at V and 4 bases at J, with 10 bases in the middle. The CDR3 contains 14 residues. CDR1 and CDR2 (germline): MNHNY, SVGAGI (reference sequence). This CDR3 is CASSYFTPGTEAFF. The CDR3 DNA is TGTGCCAGCAGTTACTTTACCCCCGGCACTGAAGCTTTCTTT.

V is TRBV29-1 and J is TRBJ1-4; D remains unclear. The CDR3 sequence is 13 residues long. Trimming took 5 bases from V and 6 from J, leaving 13 bases between them. Germline assignment: CDR1 SQVTM and CDR2 ANQGSEA. The CDR3 loop reads CSVTTSGDEKLFF. The CDR3 nucleotides read TGCAGCGTTACGACCTCCGGGGATGAAAAACTGTTTTTT.

The rearrangement uses TRBV10-3 and TRBJ2-3, with 7 bases identical to TRBD2. The junction had 9 bases not matched to a gene; V was cut back by 2 bases and J by 7 bases. CDR1 and CDR2 (germline): ENHRY, SYGVKD. The CDR3 contains 15 residues. The CDR3 region is CAISERGELENTQYF. The CDR3 DNA is TGTGCCATCAGTGAGCGGGGGGAGCTCGAGAATACGCAGTATTTT.

The gene calls are TRBV2 and TRBJ2-7, with D possibly matching TRBD2 (5 bases). The germline V gene has CDR1 SNHLY and CDR2 FYNNEI. This CDR3 contains 15 residues. V gave up 3 bases and J gave up 1 base, with 13 bases separating them. This CDR3 is CASSDWASGSYEQYF. CDR3 nucleotides: TGTGCCAGCAGTGACTGGGCTTCGGGGTCCTACGAGCAGTACTTC. The whole variable domain, filled in from reference TRBV2 and TRBJ2-7, reads EPEVTQTPSHQVTQMGQEVILRCVPISNHLYFYWYRQILGQKVEFLVSFYNNEISEKSEIFDDQFSVERPDGSNFTLKIRSTKLEDSAMYFCASSDWASGSYEQYFGPGTRLTVT.

This chain joins TRBV7-9 and TRBJ1-2; D unresolved. Trimming cost V 3 bases and J 0 bases, with 8 bases left between them. This CDR3 has 14 amino acids. CDR1 is SEHNR and CDR2 is FQNEAQ in the germline V gene (reference sequence). The CDR3 region has the DNA TGTGCCAGCAGCTTTGGGCAGTCTAACTATGGCTACACCTTC. Protein product: CASSFGQSNYGYTF.

The genes are TRBV7-3 and TRBJ2-2; 7 nucleotides align to TRBD2. Germline V gene sequence: CDR1 SGHTA, CDR2 FQGTGA. V was pared by 1 base and J by 1 base, with 3 bases of the junction left unmatched. This CDR3 has 16 residues. CDR3 nucleotide sequence: TGTGCCAGCAGCTTAATCGCGGGGGTGAACACCGGGGAGCTGTTTTTT. It codes for CASSLIAGVNTGELFF.

V gene TRBV6-5 combines with J gene TRBJ1-3, with D unresolved. V was shortened by 5 bases and J by 4 bases, with 3 bases between the two germline ends. The CDR3 covers 11 residues. Germline CDR1 and CDR2: MNHEY and SVGAGI. The CDR3 here is CASSRGNTIYF. CDR3 DNA: TGTGCCAGCAGTCGGGGAAACACCATATATTTT.

The chain employs TRBV28 and TRBJ2-2, with D possibly being TRBD1 (5 bases). V was trimmed by 9 bases and J by 6 bases, leaving 11 bases between them. CDR3 length equals 12 residues. Per the germline V gene, CDR1 is MDHEN and CDR2 is SYDVKM. CDR3 nucleotides: TGTGCCAGTCGCAGGGTAGCCGGGGAGCTGTTTTTT. Translation gives CASRRVAGELFF. Looking up the rest from reference TRBV28 and TRBJ2-2 gives the full variable domain: DVKVTQSSRYLVKRTGEKVFLECVQDMDHENMFWYRQDPGLGLRLIYFSYDVKMKEKGDIPEGYSVSREKKERFSLILESASTNQTSMYLCASRRVAGELFFGEGSRLTVL.

The gene calls are TRBV29-1 and TRBJ2-3; 12 bases align to TRBD2. V was pared by 0 bases and J by 1 base, with 5 bases of the junction left unmatched. The germline gives CDR1 SQVTM, CDR2 ANQGSEA. This CDR3 is 17 amino acids long. CDR3 loop: CSVEDRLAGARTDTQYF. CDR3 in DNA: TGCAGCGTTGAAGATAGACTAGCGGGGGCACGCACAGATACGCAGTATTTT.

This chain uses TRBV6-5 with TRBJ2-2; D remains unclear. Germline V gene data show CDR1 as MNHEY and CDR2 as SVGAGI. The CDR3 has 14 amino acids. Trimming cost V 5 bases and J 3 bases, with 10 bases left between them. The CDR3 protein is CASSKSLYTGELFF. The CDR3 DNA is TGTGCCAGCAGTAAGAGCCTTTACACCGGGGAGCTGTTTTTT.

This sequence joins TRBV6-5 and TRBJ2-1; a weak D match, TRBD1 (5 bases). CDR1 MNHEY and CDR2 SVGAGI come from the germline V gene. The germline V and J ends were trimmed by 4 bases and 4 bases, with 8 bases remaining between them. There are 13 residues in the CDR3. The CDR3 DNA reads TGTGCCAGCAGTTTACGACAGTACAATGAGCAGTTCTTC. This codes for CASSLRQYNEQFF.

The CDR3 DNA reads TGTGCCAGCAGTTGCGGGACAGGGAACTGTACCCAGTACTTC. Amino acids: CASSCGTGNCTQYF. The V call is TRBV28, the J call TRBJ2-5; 9 nucleotides match TRBD1. The V gene end was trimmed by 4 bases and the J gene end by 8 bases; junction bases not matched to a gene: 8. CDR1 MDHEN and CDR2 SYDVKM come from the germline V gene. This CDR3 has 14 amino acids.

The chain has TRBV15 and TRBJ2-3; 11 bases are shared with TRBD2. The germline gives CDR1 LNHNV, CDR2 YYDKDF (reference sequence). V shed 3 bases, J shed 2 bases, and the junction held 16 bases outside the gene matches. This CDR3 spans 20 amino acids. This chain's CDR3 is CATSSFSTLGTSGSTDTQYF. The CDR3 nucleotides are TGTGCCACCAGCAGCTTTTCGACCCTTGGGACTAGCGGTTCCACAGATACGCAGTATTTT.

V and J are TRBV19 and TRBJ1-5; 8 nucleotides line up with TRBD1. This CDR3 region has 15 residues. The germline V gene encodes CDR1 LNHDA and CDR2 SQIVND (reference sequence). J gave up 5 bases and V 5 bases, and 8 bases lay outside the gene matches. For the CDR3, the DNA is TGTGCCAGTAGTTCCCCGGACAGGGACCATCAGCCCCAGCATTTT. Protein product: CASSSPDRDHQPQHF.

This sequence joins TRBV5-1 and TRBJ2-1, with D possibly matching TRBD2 (6 bases). In germline, CDR1 is SGHRS, CDR2 YFSETQ. The CDR3 runs to 15 residues. Trimming took 4 bases from V and 5 from J, leaving 16 bases between them. CDR3 in DNA: TGCGCCAGCAGCGGAGGAAGCGGGTACCACAATGAGCAGTTCTTC. Its protein product is CASSGGSGYHNEQFF.

The chain links TRBV5-1 to TRBJ2-2, with 10 positions matching TRBD2. Germline trimming cut 3 bases from V and 7 bases from J; bases unmatched to any gene: 12. Germline CDR1 reads SGHRS; CDR2 reads YFSETQ. The CDR3 is 17 residues long. The CDR3 DNA sequence: TGCGCCAGCAGCTCCGGGATAGCGGGGGGACCCGGCGGGGAGCTGTTTTTT. It translates to CASSSGIAGGPGGELFF.

The chain links TRBV12-5 to TRBJ2-2, with TRBD1 as a possible D gene (7 bases). Germline V gene data show CDR1 as LGHNT and CDR2 as FRNRAP. V lost 1 base to trimming and J lost 7 bases, with 10 bases between them. This CDR3 region has 14 residues. The CDR3 DNA is TGTGCTAGTGGTTTGGGCCAGGGGGGCGGGGAGCTGTTTTTT. As protein: CASGLGQGGGELFF.